What follows describes a single T cell receptor beta chain. The data belong to a study of blood T cell repertoires in COVID-19. Study context: T cells, B-cell-depleted T cells, or PBMCs supplied cDNA or gDNA.

The CDR3 consists of 13 residues. CDR1 is SGDLS, CDR2 YYNGEE, per germline. V lost 0 bases, J lost 4 bases, and 6 bases lay in between. As originally analysed: Reference gene primer amplification yielded estimated nucleated cell counts. TCRdb's copy holds only in-frame clones and misses some; the assay was immunoSEQ multiplex PCR. D and trimming come from the DNA, and the V and J calls and clone size come from that table. The data contain about 98,000 clones, over 70% of them singletons. The chain employs TRBV9 and TRBJ2-3; D is perhaps TRBD1 (5 bases). The sample was peripheral blood. The sequence was collected from a man aged 55 to 70 with acute or convalescent COVID-19. The CDR3 nucleotides read TGTGCCAGCAGCGTAGGGGGCCCAGATACGCAGTATTTT. This gives the protein CASSVGGPDTQYF.